Sequencing of this T cell receptor (beta chain) was carried out in a study of radiotherapy plus CTLA-4 blockade in lung cancer. Study-level background: Objective responses were recorded in around 18% of patients, with disease control recorded in approximately 34%. Overall study findings and caveats: TCR clones of tumor origin grew in blood after radiotherapy plus ipilimumab. Early blood T cell clone dynamics reportedly forecast response best, with interferon-beta.

Those patients who had chemo-refractory metastatic non-small-cell lung cancer were given focal radiation along with CTLA-4 blockade through ipilimumab. CDR1 MNHEY and CDR2 SMNVEV come from the germline V gene (reference sequence). The ends were cut back, 5 bases at V and 3 bases at J, with 17 bases in the middle. The CDR3 length is 15 residues. This table comes from immunoSEQ multiplex PCR, and its TCRdb copy is limited to in-frame clones, with some not included. The sample holds about 72,000 clones, about four fifths seen once. Concerning this clone: Its antigen is unknown.

The chain links TRBV27 to TRBJ2-7, with a weak D call TRBD2 (5 bases). The source is a human donor with non-small cell lung cancer who had a partial response to radiotherapy plus ipilimumab. This specimen was peripheral blood, taken from a patient treated with radiotherapy plus ipilimumab. CDR3 DNA: TGTGCCAGCAGTCTCTCCTCGGCTAGCATCTACGAGCAGTACTTC. This codes for CASSLSSASIYEQYF.